This note documents a single TCR beta chain sequence. Per germline, CDR1 MGHRA and CDR2 YSYEKL. This CDR3 is built from 18 residues. The J segment lost 3 bases and the V segment lost 0 bases, leaving 7 bases of the junction unmatched. The data were obtained in a study of tumor-infiltrating lymphocytes in oesophageal squamous cell carcinoma. TCRdb re-derived calls from the PCR reads in MiXCR, one entry per CDR3 protein. The repertoire holds about 21,000 distinct CDR3 sequences, around two fifths seen once, with approximately 40% in the top ten. Sequences were obtained from esophageal tumor tissue. This TCR was sampled from a male donor with esophageal squamous cell carcinoma. The V call is TRBV4-1, the J call TRBJ2-2; 10 nucleotides line up with TRBD2. CDR3 DNA: TGCGCCAGCAGCCAAGATCGGCTAGCGGGAGCAGACACCGGGGAGCTGTTTTTT. This gives the protein CASSQDRLAGADTGELFF.